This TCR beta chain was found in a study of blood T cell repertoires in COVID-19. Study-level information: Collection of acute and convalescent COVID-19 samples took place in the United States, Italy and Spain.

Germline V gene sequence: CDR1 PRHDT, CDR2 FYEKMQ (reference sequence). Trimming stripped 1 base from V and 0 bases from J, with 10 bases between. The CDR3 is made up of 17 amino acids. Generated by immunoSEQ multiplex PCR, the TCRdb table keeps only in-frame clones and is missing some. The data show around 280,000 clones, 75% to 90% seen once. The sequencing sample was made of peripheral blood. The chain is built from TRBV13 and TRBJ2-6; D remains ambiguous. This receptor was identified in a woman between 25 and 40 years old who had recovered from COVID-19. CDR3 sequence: CASSLDRGASGANVLTF. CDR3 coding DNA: TGTGCCAGCAGCTTAGATCGAGGTGCCTCTGGGGCCAACGTCCTGACTTTC.